This passage covers 27 T cell receptor beta chains from one sample sequenced in a study of technical replicates of blood from a handful of donors. Some clones are missing from TCRdb's copy, which holds only in-frame ones; the method was immunoSEQ multiplex PCR. The sample shows more than 55,000 clones, about 90% of them seen only once. The sequenced sample consisted of T cells isolated from PBMCs. The source is a human donor in good health.

The V call is TRBV19, the J call TRBJ2-1; 7 nucleotides match TRBD2. V lost 5 bases and J lost 9; bases outside the gene matches: 10. CDR1 is LNHDA, CDR2 SQIVND, per germline (reference sequence). CDR3 length equals 14 residues. DNA for the CDR3: TGTGCCAGTAGTGCGGGGGATTTCGTTAGTGAGCAGTTCTTC. Protein product: CASSAGDFVSEQFF.

This rearrangement joins TRBV29-1 to TRBJ2-4; no clear D gene. CDR1 SQVTM and CDR2 ANQGSEA come from the germline V gene. CDR3 length: 11 amino acids. V dropped 7 bases and J dropped 8 bases, with 12 bases sitting between them. The CDR3 sequence is CSALDEDIQYF. CDR3 coding DNA: TGCAGCGCTTTGGATGAGGACATTCAGTACTTC.

CDR3 nucleotide sequence: TGTGCCTGGAACCCCGGGGATCGTAACTATGGCTACACCTTC. Encoded protein: CAWNPGDRNYGYTF. The chain couples TRBV30 to TRBJ1-2, with unresolved D. The V and J ends lost 4 bases and 1 base respectively, with 13 bases between them. Germline values: CDR1 GTSNPN, CDR2 SVGIG (reference sequence). The CDR3 sequence is 14 residues long.

The chain links TRBV2 to TRBJ2-3, with 8 bases fitting TRBD1. CDR1 SNHLY and CDR2 FYNNEI come from the germline V gene. Unmatched junction bases numbered 11, after V lost 6 bases and J lost 3 bases. The CDR3 extends over 16 amino acids. The CDR3 DNA sequence: TGTGCCAGCAGCCCCCCAGGGGGCTTAGGGACAGATACGCAGTATTTT. Translating gives CASSPPGGLGTDTQYF.

J is TRBJ2-1 and V is TRBV7-9; the D gene is possibly TRBD1 (7 bases). The ends were cut back, 2 bases at V and 2 bases at J, with 10 bases in the middle. CDR3 length: 15 residues. Germline lookup yields CDR1 SEHNR and CDR2 FQNEAQ (reference sequence). CDR3 DNA sequence: TGTGCCAGCAGCTTACAGGGGGGACCCTACAATGAGCAGTTCTTC. It translates to CASSLQGGPYNEQFF.

This chain connects TRBV7-9 to TRBJ1-1, with unresolved D. The CDR3 runs 12 residues. Trimming removed 4 bases at V and 1 base at J, with 4 bases between. Germline assignment: CDR1 SEHNR and CDR2 FQNEAQ (reference sequence). The CDR3 DNA reads as TGTGCCAGCAGCTCAGAGAACACTGAAGCTTTCTTT. It is translated as CASSSENTEAFF.

This chain joins TRBV7-3 and TRBJ1-3; perhaps TRBD1 as D (5 bases). Germline values: CDR1 SGHTA, CDR2 FQGTGA. The germline V and J ends were trimmed by 1 base and 4 bases, with 5 bases remaining between them. The CDR3 totals 13 residues. CDR3: CASSLRTGNTIYF. The CDR3 DNA reads as TGTGCCAGCAGCTTAAGGACAGGAAACACCATATATTTT. Together with reference TRBV7-3 and TRBJ1-3, the CDR3 gives the full variable domain: GAGVSQTPSNKVTEKGKYVELRCDPISGHTALYWYRQSLGQGPEFLIYFQGTGAADDSGLPNDRFFAVRPEGSVSTLKIQRTERGDSAVYLCASSLRTGNTIYFGEGSWLTVV.

This clone was found once. The chain recombines TRBV5-1 with TRBJ2-4, with D possibly TRBD2 on 6 matching bases. The CDR3 extends over 14 amino acids. V shed 2 bases and J shed 9 bases, with 15 bases lying between them. CDR1 is SGHRS and CDR2 is YFSETQ in the germline V gene. The DNA of the CDR3 is TGCGCCAGCAGCTTAGCTTCGGGGGATCCCATTCAGTACTTC. As protein: CASSLASGDPIQYF.

This clone is a singleton in its sample. The rearrangement joins TRBV11-3 to TRBJ2-3; D is possibly TRBD2 (5 bases). V lost 3 bases to trimming and J lost 1 base, with 8 bases between them. Looked up from germline, CDR1 is SGHNT and CDR2 is YENEEA. The CDR3 extends over 14 amino acids. The CDR3 sequence: CASSLQRGTDTQYF. The CDR3 DNA follows: TGTGCCAGCAGCTTGCAGAGGGGCACAGATACGCAGTATTTT.

This clone was detected only a few times. The chain is built from TRBV7-6 and TRBJ2-7, with D perhaps matching TRBD2 (6 bases). Trimming stripped 2 bases from V and 0 bases from J, with 23 bases between. The CDR3 is 19 amino acids. Germline CDR1 is SGHVS and CDR2 is FNYEAQ. CDR3 protein: CASSLYPLGGAGSSYEQYF. CDR3 DNA sequence: TGTGCCAGCAGCTTATACCCCCTCGGGGGAGCGGGTAGCTCCTACGAGCAGTACTTC.

The chain couples TRBV5-6 to TRBJ2-2; weak D call: TRBD1 (6 bases). V was trimmed by 3 bases and J by 5 bases, leaving 14 bases between them. CDR1 and CDR2 (germline): SGHDT, YYEEEE. This CDR3 region has 15 residues. The CDR3, as DNA: TGTGCCAGCAGCTCTCTTGTGGGGGCAACCGGGGAGCTGTTTTTT. Protein: CASSSLVGATGELFF.

The rearrangement joins TRBV27 to TRBJ2-5, with D perhaps matching TRBD2 (5 bases). The length of the CDR3 is 13 residues. The germline CDR1 and CDR2 sequences are MNHEY and SMNVEV (reference sequence). Trimming removed 6 bases from V and 2 bases from J, with 10 bases in between. CDR3 loop: CASRRRQQETQYF. The CDR3 DNA sequence: TGTGCCAGCAGAAGGAGGCAGCAAGAGACCCAGTACTTC.

This clone has a count of ten or more. CDR3 sequence (DNA): TGTGCCAGCAGTTACTCGATGGAGGGGTACAATGAGCAGTTCTTC. This encodes CASSYSMEGYNEQFF. This chain connects TRBV6-6 to TRBJ2-1; TRBD2 is a possible D gene (6 bases). The CDR3 totals 15 residues. Germline CDR1 and CDR2: MNHNY and SVGAGI (reference sequence). Trimming stripped 0 bases from V and 4 bases from J, with 10 bases between.

This chain links TRBV4-2 with TRBJ2-7, with D unresolved. The CDR3 loop spans 14 amino acids. Germline CDR1 and CDR2: LGHNA and YNFKEQ. Trimming removed 1 base from V and 4 bases from J, with 11 bases in between. The CDR3: CASSQGTADYEQYF. The CDR3 coding sequence is TGTGCCAGCAGCCAAGGTACCGCGGATTACGAGCAGTACTTC.

This clone was detected once. This rearrangement joins TRBV14 to TRBJ2-5, with 7 bases matching TRBD1. Looked up from germline, CDR1 is SGHDN and CDR2 is FVKESK. The J segment lost 2 bases and the V segment lost 2 bases, leaving 5 bases of the junction unmatched. The CDR3 covers 15 residues. Here the CDR3 reads CASSQLPGQQETQYF. The DNA of the CDR3 is TGTGCCAGCAGCCAATTACCGGGACAGCAAGAGACCCAGTACTTC. Looking up the rest from reference TRBV14 and TRBJ2-5 gives the full variable domain: EAGVTQFPSHSVIEKGQTVTLRCDPISGHDNLYWYRRVMGKEIKFLLHFVKESKQDESGMPNNRFLAERTGGTYSTLKVQPAELEDSGVYFCASSQLPGQQETQYFGPGTRLLVL.

The rearrangement joins TRBV5-1 to TRBJ2-2; 9 positions agree with TRBD1. The CDR3 runs to 15 residues. Trimming took 0 bases from V and 4 from J; bases not matched to a gene: 1. Per the germline V gene, CDR1 is SGHRS and CDR2 is YFSETQ. The CDR3 DNA reads as TGCGCCAGCAGCTTGGGACAGGGGGTCACCGGGGAGCTGTTTTTT. Translating gives CASSLGQGVTGELFF.

The V call is TRBV7-9, the J call TRBJ2-7, with D perhaps matching TRBD1 (6 bases). CDR1 and CDR2 (germline): SEHNR, FQNEAQ (reference sequence). V was trimmed by 5 bases and J by 1 base, leaving 12 bases between them. The CDR3 extends over 14 amino acids. CDR3 DNA sequence: TGTGCCAGCAGCCTCAGGGGAAAATCCTACGAGCAGTACTTC. Encoded protein: CASSLRGKSYEQYF. Combining the CDR3 with reference TRBV7-9 and TRBJ2-7 gives the whole variable domain DTGVSQNPRHKITKRGQNVTFRCDPISEHNRLYWYRQTLGQGPEFLTYFQNEAQLEKSRLLSDRFSAERPKGSFSTLEIQRTEQGDSAMYLCASSLRGKSYEQYFGPGTRLTVT.

V is TRBV7-9 and J is TRBJ2-7; 14 bases map to TRBD2. V lost 5 bases and J lost 5; bases outside the gene matches: 14. Germline CDR1 reads SEHNR; CDR2 reads FQNEAQ (reference sequence). The CDR3 totals 18 residues. CDR3 nucleotides: TGTGCCAGCAGCATATGGACTAGCGGGAGGCTAGGGGGGGACGAGCAGTACTTC. This codes for CASSIWTSGRLGGDEQYF.

The J gene is TRBJ2-5, the V gene TRBV29-1, with 8 bases aligning to TRBD1. The CDR3 is made up of 14 amino acids. After removal of 5 bases from V and 4 bases from J, the junction contained 9 bases not matched to a gene. In germline, CDR1 is SQVTM, CDR2 ANQGSEA. The CDR3 reads CSVTSGGGAETQYF. In nucleotides, the CDR3 is TGCAGCGTTACCTCAGGGGGCGGCGCAGAGACCCAGTACTTC.

This chain connects TRBV15 to TRBJ2-7, with 7 positions matching TRBD1. Unmatched junction bases numbered 6, after V lost 9 bases and J lost 4 bases. Germline CDR1 and CDR2: LNHNV and YYDKDF (reference sequence). The CDR3 runs 12 residues. CDR3 residues: CATQGLGYEQYF. CDR3 sequence (DNA): TGTGCCACACAGGGGTTGGGTTACGAGCAGTACTTC.

The chain combines TRBV4-3 with TRBJ2-1; 8 nucleotides align to TRBD2. In germline, CDR1 is LGHNA, CDR2 YSLEER. This CDR3 contains 17 residues. V lost 0 bases to trimming and J lost 1 base; unmatched junction nucleotides: 5. In DNA, the CDR3 is TGCGCCAGCAGCCAAGAGAGCGGCGGGAGGTCCTACAATGAGCAGTTCTTC. Translated, it gives CASSQESGGRSYNEQFF.

Only a few counts were recorded for this clone. The V call is TRBV28, the J call TRBJ2-7, with 9 bases aligning to TRBD1. Germline V gives CDR1 MDHEN, CDR2 SYDVKM. This CDR3 has 15 residues. Unmatched junction bases numbered 7, after V lost 5 bases and J lost 2 bases. Here the CDR3 reads CASSIPGQGPYEQYF. CDR3 DNA: TGTGCCAGCAGTATTCCGGGACAGGGACCCTACGAGCAGTACTTC.

The gene calls are TRBV29-1 and TRBJ2-7; 14 bases agree with TRBD2. Germline V gene data show CDR1 as SQVTM and CDR2 as ANQGSEA. The CDR3 length is 14 residues. V gave up 5 bases and J gave up 5 bases; unmatched junction bases: 5. The CDR3: CSVSGTSGSNEQYF. CDR3 in DNA: TGCAGCGTTTCCGGGACTAGCGGGAGTAACGAGCAGTACTTC.

The chain links TRBV5-8 to TRBJ2-3; 8 nucleotides agree with TRBD1. Germline lookup yields CDR1 SGHTS and CDR2 YDEGEE. V gave up 4 bases and J gave up 2 bases; unmatched junction bases: 9. The CDR3 runs to 16 residues. The CDR3 DNA follows: TGTGCCAGCAGCCCCAGGGGCAGGGGGCTCACAGATACGCAGTATTTT. Translated: CASSPRGRGLTDTQYF.

This clone appeared a single time. V and J are TRBV6-1 and TRBJ1-1; 7 bases line up with TRBD1. CDR1 and CDR2 (germline): MNHNS, SASEGT. This CDR3 contains 15 residues. V dropped 6 bases and J dropped 7; count of bases not matched to a gene: 14. The CDR3 here is CASSPTSGQASEAFF. The CDR3 DNA sequence: TGTGCCAGCAGCCCGACAAGCGGACAGGCCAGTGAAGCTTTCTTT.

As regards this clone: At one end the junction does not follow the germline gene, possibly because of a read error. V and J are TRBV20-1 and TRBJ2-3, with D perhaps TRBD2 (6 bases). In germline, CDR1 is DFQATT, CDR2 SNEGSKA (reference sequence). This CDR3 has 11 residues. The CDR3 spells CSPSVTDTQYF. The CDR3 DNA sequence: TGCAGTCCTAGCGTCACAGATACGCAGTATTTT.

This clone has only one observation. Written as DNA, the CDR3 is TGTGCCAGTAGTGTAATGAGCGGGAGGGATAGCACAGATACGCAGTATTTT. Protein: CASSVMSGRDSTDTQYF. The rearrangement uses TRBV19 and TRBJ2-3, with 10 bases lining up with TRBD2. Germline V gene data show CDR1 as LNHDA and CDR2 as SQIVND (reference sequence). The CDR3 is made up of 17 amino acids. Trimming took 5 bases from V and 0 from J; bases not matched to a gene: 8. The complete variable domain, with remaining parts taken from reference TRBV19 and TRBJ2-3, reads DGGITQSPKYLFRKEGQNVTLSCEQNLNHDAMYWYRQDPGQGLRLIYYSQIVNDFQKGDIAEGYSVSREKKESFPLTVTSAQKNPTAFYLCASSVMSGRDSTDTQYFGPGTRLTVL.